The T cell receptor (beta chain) under discussion was sequenced for a study of regulatory T cells in long-lasting Graves disease. Study conclusions and caveats: Whereas 966 public clonotypes were shared by new patients, persistent patients shared more, at under 3,000. Persistent disease samples used TRBV28, TRBJ1-2 and TRBJ2-5 preferentially.

This clonotype showed up just a few times. Its target is unknown. Time point meaning: newly diagnosed GD, antithyroid drugs for less than 3 months. Isolated PBMC RNA provided the starting material for the TCR library. CDR3-region Arm-PCR and iRepertoire HTBI primers produced the TCR beta libraries. Authors' analysis steps: Identification across samples found more than 55 TRBV and approximately 15 TRBJ segments. Each CDR3 protein is one row after TCRdb ran MiXCR on the multiplex PCR reads. The V and J calls here are based on TCRdb, not the publication. The sample includes almost 450,000 distinct CDR3 sequences, roughly 17% of them seen just once. This CDR3 has 16 amino acids. Germline V lookup: CDR1 SGHAT, CDR2 FQNNGV. Trimming left V 5 bases short and J 0 bases short, with 14 bases between. These data were also reused for a study on T cells in Graves' hyperthyroidism and ophthalmopathy.

The source was peripheral blood mononuclear cells (PBMCs), collected at new diagnosis, from a patient treated with antithyroid drugs. V gene TRBV11-2 combines with J gene TRBJ2-1; D may match TRBD1 or TRBD2 (5 bases each). The clonotype was recovered from a woman in her twenties or thirties with Graves disease. The CDR3 DNA sequence: TGTGCCAGCAGCCCCCGGGACCTATCCTCCTACAATGAGCAGTTCTTC. This codes for CASSPRDLSSYNEQFF. The full variable domain, its missing parts supplied by reference TRBV11-2 and TRBJ2-1, is EAGVAQSPRYKIIEKRQSVAFWCNPISGHATLYWYQQILGQGPKLLIQFQNNGVVDDSQLPKDRFSAERLKGVDSTLKIQPAKLEDSAVYLCASSPRDLSSYNEQFFGPGTRLTVL.